This paragraph reports one T cell receptor (beta chain). Its specificity is unknown. V was trimmed by 0 bases and J by 15 bases, leaving 15 bases between them. This CDR3 region has 13 residues. Germline-derived CDR1 and CDR2 are LGHNA and YSLEER. These data are taken from a study of beta chain features in type 1 diabetes. General study findings and limits: There was a moderate but significant shortening of TCRB CDR3s in all four CD4+ subsets of Type 1 diabetes patients.

Every bit of the isolated RNA underwent reverse transcription, so sequencing read expressed TCRB transcripts. Data came from immunoSEQ multiplex PCR; TCRdb stores just in-frame clones and leaves some out. In the table there are around 250,000 clones, around 68% of which are singletons. The V and J genes are TRBV4-3 and TRBJ2-1, with D perhaps TRBD1 (5 bases). This clonotype was obtained from a man aged 25 to 40 in good health. The source material was naive CD4+ T cells from blood. CDR3 protein: CASSQERGSTWFF. The CDR3 DNA follows: TGCGCCAGCAGCCAAGAAAGGGGCTCTACGTGGTTCTTC.